This passage covers 9 T cell receptor beta chains from one sample sequenced in a study of blood T cell repertoires in COVID-19 (TCRdb year 2020). Library prep was done by the immunoSEQ multiplex PCR assay. TCRdb stores this immuneACCESS table with in-frame sequences only. Part of the clones is absent; in the studies checked, under half of the shortfall reflects unresolved V genes, and no reason is known for the rest. Within this sample are roughly 360,000 clones, with about 87% of them counted one time only. Clones ranked in the top ten supply 1% to 1.5% of the sample. Sequenced: PBMCs or T cells enriched from blood (not recorded which). Receptors were obtained from a man between 25 and 39 years old who had recovered from COVID-19.

The chain combines TRBV10-3 with TRBJ1-5; 7 bases fit TRBD1. CDR1 and CDR2 (germline): ENHRY, SYGVKD. The CDR3 covers 14 residues. The trim removed 3 bases at V and 3 bases at J, leaving 2 bases unmatched. CDR3 in DNA: TGTGCCATCAGTGAACAGGGGAACAATCAGCCCCAGCATTTT. This codes for CAISEQGNNQPQHF.

The chain carries TRBV27 and TRBJ1-2; D possibly corresponds to TRBD1 (6 bases). Trimming took 6 bases from V and 0 from J, leaving 23 bases between them. The CDR3 consists of 18 residues. Per the germline V gene, CDR1 is MNHEY and CDR2 is SMNVEV (reference sequence). CDR3 nucleotides: TGTGCCAGCAGGTTGACAGGTTCCTTTCTGTTGTCTAACTATGGCTACACCTTC. Encoded protein: CASRLTGSFLLSNYGYTF.

V and J are TRBV19 and TRBJ1-2, with a tentative D call TRBD1 (5 bases). With 7 bases removed from V and 0 bases from J, the gap between germline ends came to 12 bases. This CDR3 spans 14 amino acids. Germline CDR1 and CDR2: LNHDA and SQIVND (reference sequence). The CDR3 DNA sequence: TGTGCCAGTATCCCATGGGGGGCTAACTATGGCTACACCTTC. Translated, it gives CASIPWGANYGYTF.

The J gene is TRBJ1-1, the V gene TRBV2; D ambiguous. V gave up 7 bases and J gave up 0 bases, with 12 bases separating them. Germline V lookup: CDR1 SNHLY, CDR2 FYNNEI. CDR3 length: 14 amino acids. The CDR3 sequence is CASIRGAMNTEAFF. In nucleotides, the CDR3 is TGTGCCAGCATCCGAGGAGCAATGAACACTGAAGCTTTCTTT.

The rearrangement uses TRBV29-1 and TRBJ2-7; D is possibly TRBD1 (6 bases). Deletions cut 5 bases from V and 1 base from J, with 9 bases between. Per the germline V gene, CDR1 is SQVTM and CDR2 is ANQGSEA. The CDR3 extends over 12 amino acids. CDR3 in DNA: TGCAGCGTTAGGGGGTATTCCTACGAGCAGTACTTC. Amino acids: CSVRGYSYEQYF.

The gene calls are TRBV6-5 and TRBJ2-7, with a possible D match to TRBD1 (5 bases). The ends were cut back, 4 bases at V and 3 bases at J, with 19 bases in the middle. This CDR3 has 16 amino acids. The germline CDR1 and CDR2 sequences are MNHEY and SVGAGI. CDR3 sequence reads: CASSSIGRDRDYEQYF. Written as DNA, the CDR3 is TGTGCCAGCAGTTCGATCGGCCGAGACAGAGACTACGAGCAGTACTTC.

The chain employs TRBV7-9 and TRBJ1-4, with TRBD1 matching over 10 bases. The junction had 3 bases not matched to a gene; V was cut back by 0 bases and J by 8 bases. This CDR3 contains 15 residues. From germline, CDR1 is SEHNR and CDR2 FQNEAQ (reference sequence). CDR3 nucleotide sequence: TGTGCCAGCAGCTTAGCGGACAGGGGGGACGAAAAACTGTTTTTT. This encodes CASSLADRGDEKLFF.

The chain couples TRBV19 to TRBJ2-3; the D gene is possibly TRBD2 (6 bases). V lost 7 bases, J lost 3 bases, and 14 bases lay in between. This CDR3 region has 14 residues. Germline-derived CDR1 and CDR2 are LNHDA and SQIVND (reference sequence). The CDR3 region is CASKRTGETDTQYF. The CDR3 nucleotides are TGTGCCAGTAAGAGAACGGGGGAGACAGATACGCAGTATTTT.

The chain is built from TRBV19 and TRBJ1-4; 9 nucleotides line up with TRBD1. This CDR3 has 18 amino acids. CDR1 is LNHDA and CDR2 is SQIVND in the germline V gene (reference sequence). J gave up 5 bases and V 10 bases, and 20 bases lay outside the gene matches. In DNA, the CDR3 is TGTGCCACTACCAGAACCGGGACAGGGATCGGGGGCAATGAAAAACTGTTTTTT. Its protein product is CATTRTGTGIGGNEKLFF.